Each of the 13 T cell receptor beta chains below was sequenced from the same sample in a study of CD8+CD57+ T cells in acquired aplastic anemia. Both TCR beta VDJ combination and CDR3 sequence profiling were carried out. Genomic DNA was the template for this profiling. MiXCR, run by TCRdb on the reads, gives a single entry per CDR3 protein. The repertoire holds more than 150,000 distinct CDR3 sequences, with about half as singletons. Patients sequenced had flow cytometry evidence of CD8+CD57+ cell expansion. Input material: sorted CD4+, CD8+, or CD8+CD57+ T cells (not recorded which) from PBMCs. These TCRs come from a human donor with aplastic anemia.

Ten or more counts support this clonotype. The genes are TRBV29-1 and TRBJ1-2; D is uncertain. Germline V gene data show CDR1 as SQVTM and CDR2 as ANQGSEA. The CDR3 is made up of 10 amino acids. Trimming pared 5 bases from V and 8 bases from J, leaving 9 bases between. The CDR3 reads CSVQEGGYTF. The CDR3 coding sequence is TGCAGCGTTCAGGAGGGCGGCTACACCTTC.

This clonotype was counted at least ten times. The CDR3 DNA reads TGTGCCATCCCCCTGCCGGGCGAATATGGCTACACCTTC. Amino acid sequence: CAIPLPGEYGYTF. The chain recombines TRBV10-3 with TRBJ1-2; D call uncertain. Trimming left V 8 bases short and J 5 bases short, with 15 bases between. The V gene's germline CDR1 is ENHRY and CDR2 SYGVKD. This CDR3 comprises 13 residues.

The chain recombines TRBV9 with TRBJ2-1; D is possibly TRBD2 (6 bases). The CDR3 covers 10 residues. The V gene lost 7 bases and the J gene lost 7 bases, with 6 bases spanning the gap. CDR1 and CDR2 (germline): SGDLS, YYNGEE. The CDR3 loop reads CASAGNEQFF. The DNA of the CDR3 is TGTGCCAGCGCGGGGAATGAGCAGTTCTTC.

Points on this clonotype: A much larger clone differs by one base, so this may be a read error. The chain combines TRBV9 with TRBJ2-1; 10 positions match TRBD2. The CDR3 is 16 residues long. Germline CDR1 SGDLS, CDR2 YYNGEE. The CDR3 sequence: CASSVGPSGGANERFF. CDR3 coding DNA: TGTGCCAGCAGCGTAGGACCCAGCGGGGGGGCCAATGAGCGGTTCTTC. The entire variable domain, with the rest obtained from reference TRBV9 and TRBJ2-1, is as follows: DSGVTQTPKHLITATGQRVTLRCSPRSGDLSVYWYQQSLDQGLQFLIQYYNGEERAKGNILERFSAQQFPDLHSELNLSSLELGDSALYFCASSVGPSGGANERFFGPGTRLTVL.

V and J are TRBV15 and TRBJ2-7; TRBD1 aligns across 9 bases. Germline-derived CDR1 and CDR2 are LNHNV and YYDKDF (reference sequence). The CDR3 has 15 amino acids. Trimming at V came to 6 bases and at J to 0 bases, leaving 6 bases not matched to a gene. In nucleotides, the CDR3 is TGTGCCACCAGAAGACAGGGGGGATCCTCCTACGAGCAGTACGTC. Translated: CATRRQGGSSYEQYV.

This clonotype is categorized as medium-sized. This sequence joins TRBV19 and TRBJ1-1; D is ambiguous. The CDR3 length is 13 residues. CDR1 is LNHDA and CDR2 is SQIVND in the germline V gene (reference sequence). Deletions cut 7 bases from V and 5 bases from J, with 14 bases between. CDR3 loop: CASTEVGRTEAFF. CDR3 sequence (DNA): TGTGCCAGTACTGAAGTAGGGAGGACTGAAGCTTTCTTT.

The rearrangement links TRBV15 to TRBJ1-2, with TRBD1 matching over 10 bases. Germline CDR1 is LNHNV and CDR2 is YYDKDF (reference sequence). After removal of 5 bases from V and 2 bases from J, the junction contained 8 bases not matched to a gene. CDR3 length equals 16 residues. The CDR3 DNA reads TGTGCCACCAGCGCTTGGGACAGGGGACTCAACTATGGCTACACCTTC. This translates into CATSAWDRGLNYGYTF.

The chain combines TRBV15 with TRBJ2-5; no clear D gene. Deletions cut 5 bases from V and 4 bases from J, with 14 bases between. The CDR3 totals 14 residues. Germline lookup yields CDR1 LNHNV and CDR2 YYDKDF (reference sequence). In nucleotides, the CDR3 is TGTGCCACCAGCGGCCCCCGCACGGGAGAGACCCAGTACTTC. This gives the protein CATSGPRTGETQYF.

Many counts were recorded for this clonotype. This sequence joins TRBV7-2 and TRBJ1-2; D is ambiguous. Germline V CDR1 and CDR2: SGHTA, FQGNSA. The length of the CDR3 is 12 residues. The ends were cut back, 3 bases at V and 2 bases at J, with 4 bases in the middle. DNA of the CDR3: TGTGCCAGCAGCTTTAGGAACTATGGCTACACCTTC. This gives the protein CASSFRNYGYTF.

This clonotype showed up just a few times. One end of the junction fails to match germline, which may point to a read error. The J gene is TRBJ1-1, the V gene TRBV9, with no clear D. The CDR3 has 15 amino acids. Germline CDR1 is SGDLS and CDR2 is YYNGEE. CDR3 in amino acids: CASSPRTSGNTEALF. The CDR3 DNA reads TGTGCCAGCAGCCCACGAACCTCTGGCAACACTGAAGCTCTCTTT.

This sequence joins TRBV29-1 and TRBJ1-1; no clear D gene. The CDR3 sequence is 9 residues long. Trimming cost V 4 bases and J 6 bases, with 3 bases left between them. Germline V gene data show CDR1 as SQVTM and CDR2 as ANQGSEA. In DNA form, the CDR3 reads TGCAGCGTTGGCCCTGAAGCTTTCTTT. It yields the protein CSVGPEAFF. Full variable domain (missing parts from reference TRBV29-1 and TRBJ1-1): SAVISQKPSRDICQRGTSLTIQCQVDSQVTMMFWYRQQPGQSLTLIATANQGSEATYESGFVIDKFPISRPNLTFSTLTVSNMSPEDSSIYLCSVGPEAFFGQGTRLTVV.

The rearrangement joins TRBV6-8 to TRBJ2-7; D not certain. V lost 8 bases and J lost 5, with 13 bases in between. The CDR3 has 12 residues. CDR1 and CDR2 (germline): MNHGY, SAAAGT. The CDR3 reads CASPTPQHEQYF. In DNA, the CDR3 is TGTGCCAGCCCCACCCCCCAACACGAGCAGTACTTC.

On this clonotype: A much larger clone is a single base away; this may be a read error. This chain connects TRBV27 to TRBJ2-3, with a tentative D call TRBD2 (5 bases). Germline CDR1 MNHEY, CDR2 SMNVEV (reference sequence). The CDR3 extends over 13 amino acids. CDR3 nucleotide sequence: TGTGCCAGCAGTTTCACTAGTACAGATACGCAGTGTTTT. Its translation is CASSFTSTDTQCF.